Following are 13 T cell receptor beta chains from one sample sequenced in a study of blood T cell repertoires in COVID-19. The protocol was immunoSEQ multiplex PCR, while the TCRdb copy is restricted to in-frame clones and leaves out a portion. The sample carries some 240,000 clones, 88% recorded once. Sequenced material: peripheral blood. The receptors stem from a woman aged 65 to 85 with COVID-19, enrolled during active disease.

This chain joins TRBV3-1 (or the pseudogene TRBV3-2) and TRBJ1-6; no clear D gene. The ends were cut back, 6 bases at V and 7 bases at J, with 19 bases in the middle. The CDR3 length is 16 residues. Germline CDR1 and CDR2: LGHDT and YNNKEL (reference sequence). CDR3 residues: CASSRGGSGGNSPLHF. Here the CDR3 DNA reads TGTGCCAGCAGTCGAGGCGGCTCAGGAGGGAATTCACCCCTCCACTTT.

This sequence joins TRBV2 and TRBJ2-1; D uncertain. Germline V gene sequence: CDR1 SNHLY, CDR2 FYNNEI. This CDR3 spans 14 amino acids. V was trimmed by 6 bases and J by 2 bases, leaving 11 bases between them. The CDR3 loop reads CASRAGLPYNEQFF. The CDR3, as DNA: TGTGCCAGCAGAGCCGGTCTACCCTACAATGAGCAGTTCTTC.

V and J are TRBV18 and TRBJ2-7; 10 nucleotides match TRBD1. The CDR3 covers 19 residues. The V gene's germline CDR1 is KGHSH and CDR2 LQKENI. V was clipped by 5 bases and J by 0 bases; unmatched bases: 16. The CDR3 coding sequence is TGTGCCAGCTCAAAAACCGGGACAGGGGTTTTTGGAGGCTCCTACGAGCAGTACTTC. Translated, it gives CASSKTGTGVFGGSYEQYF. The full variable domain, its missing parts supplied by reference TRBV18 and TRBJ2-7, is NAGVMQNPRHLVRRRGQEARLRCSPMKGHSHVYWYRQLPEEGLKFMVYLQKENIIDESGMPKERFSAEFPKEGPSILRIQQVVRGDSAAYFCASSKTGTGVFGGSYEQYFGPGTRLTVT.

The chain employs TRBV5-4 and TRBJ2-7; 9 positions agree with TRBD2. The V gene's germline CDR1 is SGHNT and CDR2 YYREEE (reference sequence). The CDR3 is 15 residues long. Unmatched junction bases numbered 11, after V lost 3 bases and J lost 7 bases. Here the CDR3 reads CASSSTGTSPREQYF. CDR3 coding DNA: TGTGCCAGCAGCTCTACCGGGACTAGCCCTCGAGAGCAGTACTTC.

The rearrangement uses TRBV5-1 and TRBJ2-7; a possible D gene is TRBD2 (6 bases). The CDR3 extends over 12 amino acids. V lost 5 bases and J 3 bases, leaving 9 bases between the germline ends. Germline-derived CDR1 and CDR2 are SGHRS and YFSETQ. DNA of the CDR3: TGCGCCAGCAGTCTCGGGGGCTACGAGCAGTACTTC. It encodes CASSLGGYEQYF. The whole variable domain, filled in from reference TRBV5-1 and TRBJ2-7, reads KAGVTQTPRYLIKTRGQQVTLSCSPISGHRSVSWYQQTPGQGLQFLFEYFSETQRNKGNFPGRFSGRQFSNSRSEMNVSTLELGDSALYLCASSLGGYEQYFGPGTRLTVT.

The chain couples TRBV6-2 or TRBV6-3 to TRBJ2-3, with D possibly matching TRBD2 (6 bases). Germline values: CDR1 MNHEY, CDR2 SVGEGT. The CDR3 extends over 15 amino acids. V lost 2 bases and J lost 1, with 10 bases in between. In DNA form, the CDR3 reads TGTGCCAGCAGTTACCCGACGGGAGGCACAGATACGCAGTATTTT. This gives the protein CASSYPTGGTDTQYF.

The genes are TRBV7-8 and TRBJ1-4; D is possibly TRBD1 (5 bases). The CDR3 consists of 14 residues. Germline V CDR1 and CDR2: SGHVS, FQNEAQ. The V end was cut by 1 base, the J end by 3 bases, with 6 bases between. CDR3 coding DNA: TGTGCCAGCAGCTTAGGGGGCTCTAATGAAAAACTGTTTTTT. Translated, it gives CASSLGGSNEKLFF.

The rearrangement uses TRBV18 and TRBJ2-2; the match to TRBD2 covers 10 bases. The CDR3 is 17 residues long. V lost 3 bases, J lost 0 bases, and 4 bases stayed unmatched. The germline V gene encodes CDR1 KGHSH and CDR2 LQKENI. CDR3 nucleotides: TGTGCCAGCTCACCTAATCTAGCGGGGGCGAACACCGGGGAGCTGTTTTTT. Its protein product is CASSPNLAGANTGELFF.

This clone was observed once. The rearrangement links TRBV6-5 to TRBJ1-6; 7 positions agree with TRBD1. CDR1 MNHEY and CDR2 SVGAGI come from the germline V gene. The CDR3 is 15 residues long. The trim removed 0 bases at V and 7 bases at J, leaving 3 bases unmatched. The CDR3 loop is CASSYSQQGNSPLHF. CDR3 coding DNA: TGTGCCAGCAGTTACTCTCAACAGGGGAATTCACCCCTCCACTTT.

The genes are TRBV15 and TRBJ1-6, with D possibly being TRBD1 (6 bases). CDR3 size: 15 residues. Germline V gene lookup returns CDR1 LNHNV and CDR2 YYDKDF (reference sequence). V was trimmed by 3 bases and J by 5 bases, leaving 11 bases between them. The CDR3: CATSSTGQNNSPLHF. The CDR3 DNA reads as TGTGCCACCAGCAGTACCGGACAGAATAATTCACCCCTCCACTTT.

The J gene is TRBJ1-4, the V gene TRBV7-2; 11 bases are a match to TRBD1. Losses at the gene ends were 2 bases for V and 8 bases for J; bases not matched to a gene: 4. CDR1 and CDR2 (germline): SGHTA, FQGNSA. This CDR3 is 15 amino acids long. The DNA of the CDR3 is TGTGCCAGCAGCTTAACCGGGACAGGGGGGGAAAAACTGTTTTTT. Protein: CASSLTGTGGEKLFF. Full variable domain (rest looked up from reference TRBV7-2 and TRBJ1-4): GAGVSQSPSNKVTEKGKDVELRCDPISGHTALYWYRQSLGQGLEFLIYFQGNSAPDKSGLPSDRFSAERTGGSVSTLTIQRTQQEDSAVYLCASSLTGTGGEKLFFGSGTQLSVL.

Concerning this clone itself: The junction shows a germline mismatch at one end, possibly a read error. This sequence joins TRBV27 and TRBJ1-1, with D perhaps TRBD1 (6 bases). The germline CDR1 and CDR2 sequences are MNHEY and SMNVEV (reference sequence). The CDR3 sequence is 15 residues long. As DNA, the CDR3 is TGTGCCAGCAGTTTATCTGGGGGCGTGAAGACTGAAGCTTTCTTT. It encodes CASSLSGGVKTEAFF.

This chain joins TRBV5-1 and TRBJ2-7, with 9 bases matching TRBD2. The length of the CDR3 is 14 residues. V shed 4 bases, J shed 0 bases, and the junction held 2 bases outside the gene matches. Germline V gene data show CDR1 as SGHRS and CDR2 as YFSETQ. The CDR3 coding sequence is TGCGCCAGCAGCAATAGCGGGAGCTCCTACGAGCAGTACTTC. Translated, it gives CASSNSGSSYEQYF.